Reported below is one T cell receptor (beta chain). Its antigen is not known. Template switching with 5'RACE generated the TCR cDNA and added a universal primer site and UMIs. MiXCR, applied by TCRdb to the 5' RACE reads, yields one record per CDR3 protein. The sample yields 250,000 or so distinct CDR3 sequences, approximately 6.8% seen once. Germline V gene lookup returns CDR1 DFQATT and CDR2 SNEGSKA (reference sequence). The CDR3 consists of 15 residues. V was shortened by 6 bases and J by 0 bases, with 17 bases between the two germline ends. This entry is derived from a study of T cells after yellow fever vaccination. Study conclusions and caveats: Most clones from primary vaccination were detected again post-booster (about 95% CD4, roughly 90% CD8). Only a small proportion of the clonotypes turned up in both the CD4 and the CD8 compartments, likely arising from convergent recombination.

This clonotype originated in a man aged 25-45 years who received the YFV17D yellow fever vaccine. This chain links TRBV20-1 with TRBJ1-1; D call uncertain. The sample consisted of CD4+ T cells sorted from PBMCs, taken on the day of the yellow fever booster vaccination. The CDR3 bases are TGCAGTGCACCTCCTTACACTATCCTGAACACTGAAGCTTTCTTT. Its protein product is CSAPPYTILNTEAFF.